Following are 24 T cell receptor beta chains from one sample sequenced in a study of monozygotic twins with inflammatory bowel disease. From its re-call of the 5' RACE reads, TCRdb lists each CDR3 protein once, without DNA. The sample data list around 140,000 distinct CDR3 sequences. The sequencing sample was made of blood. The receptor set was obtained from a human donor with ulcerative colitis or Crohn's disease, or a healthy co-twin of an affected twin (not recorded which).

This CDR3 reads CASSLSQGTYNEQFF. The genes are TRBV5-1 and TRBJ2-1. Germline CDR1 SGHRS, CDR2 YFSETQ. This CDR3 has 15 residues.

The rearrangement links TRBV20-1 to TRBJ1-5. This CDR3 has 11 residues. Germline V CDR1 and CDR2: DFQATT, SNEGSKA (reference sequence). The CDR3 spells CSALSNQPQHF.

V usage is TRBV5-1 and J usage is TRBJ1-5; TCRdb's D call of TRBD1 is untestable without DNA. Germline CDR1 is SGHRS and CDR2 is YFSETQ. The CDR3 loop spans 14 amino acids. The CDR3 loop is CASSLGTENQPQHF.

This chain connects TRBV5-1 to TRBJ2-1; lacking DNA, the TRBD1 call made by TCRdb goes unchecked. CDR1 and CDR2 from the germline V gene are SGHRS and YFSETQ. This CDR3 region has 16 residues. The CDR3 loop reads CASSMQSGTGGGVQFF.

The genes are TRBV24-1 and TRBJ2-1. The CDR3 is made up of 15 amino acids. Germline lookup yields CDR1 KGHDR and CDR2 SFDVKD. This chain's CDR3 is CATSDRPSSYNEQFF.

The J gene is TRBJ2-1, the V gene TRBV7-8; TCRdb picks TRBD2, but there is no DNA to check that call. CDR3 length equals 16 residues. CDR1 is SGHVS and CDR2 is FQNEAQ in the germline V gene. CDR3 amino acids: CASSLESLAGEYEQFF.

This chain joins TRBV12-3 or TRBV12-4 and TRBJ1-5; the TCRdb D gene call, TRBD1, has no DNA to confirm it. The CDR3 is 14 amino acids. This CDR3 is CASSWGGGNQPQHF.

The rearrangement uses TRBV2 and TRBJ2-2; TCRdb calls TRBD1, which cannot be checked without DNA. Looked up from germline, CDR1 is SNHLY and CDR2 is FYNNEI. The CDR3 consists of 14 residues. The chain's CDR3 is CASISGAGSGELFF. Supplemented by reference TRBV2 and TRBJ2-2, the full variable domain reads EPEVTQTPSHQVTQMGQEVILRCVPISNHLYFYWYRQILGQKVEFLVSFYNNEISEKSEIFDDQFSVERPDGSNFTLKIRSTKLEDSAMYFCASISGAGSGELFFGEGSRLTVL.

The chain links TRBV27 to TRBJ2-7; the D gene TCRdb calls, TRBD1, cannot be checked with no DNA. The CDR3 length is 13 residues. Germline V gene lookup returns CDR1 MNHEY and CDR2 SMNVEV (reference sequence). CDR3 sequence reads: CASSLTGGWEQYF.

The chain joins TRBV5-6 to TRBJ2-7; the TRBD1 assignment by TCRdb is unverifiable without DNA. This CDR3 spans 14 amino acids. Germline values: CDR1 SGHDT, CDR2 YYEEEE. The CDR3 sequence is CASSLGTGPVQQYF. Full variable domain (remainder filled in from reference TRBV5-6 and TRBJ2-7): DAGVTQSPTHLIKTRGQQVTLRCSPKSGHDTVSWYQQALGQGPQFIFQYYEEEERQRGNFPDRFSGHQFPNYSSELNVNALLLGDSALYLCASSLGTGPVQQYFGPGTRLTVT.

The CDR3 reads CASSVEGNLKNIQYF. The chain carries TRBV9 and TRBJ2-4. The CDR3 has 15 amino acids. Per the germline V gene, CDR1 is SGDLS and CDR2 is YYNGEE.

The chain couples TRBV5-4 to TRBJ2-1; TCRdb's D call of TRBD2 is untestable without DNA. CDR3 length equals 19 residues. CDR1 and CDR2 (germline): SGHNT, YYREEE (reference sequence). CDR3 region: CASSFQIAGLAGGPNEQFF.

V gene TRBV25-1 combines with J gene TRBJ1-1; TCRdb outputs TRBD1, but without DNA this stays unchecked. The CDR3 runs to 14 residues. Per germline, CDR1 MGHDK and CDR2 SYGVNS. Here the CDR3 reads CASSESGKSTEAFF.

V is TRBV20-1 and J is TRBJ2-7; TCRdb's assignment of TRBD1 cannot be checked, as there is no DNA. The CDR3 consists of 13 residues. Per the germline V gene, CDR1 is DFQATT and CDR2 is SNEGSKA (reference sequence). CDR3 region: CSAYDRGEYEQYF.

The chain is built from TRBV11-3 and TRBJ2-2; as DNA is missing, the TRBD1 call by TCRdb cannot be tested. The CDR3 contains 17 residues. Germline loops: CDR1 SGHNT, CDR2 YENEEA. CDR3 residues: CASSTAPGQGVFGELFF.

The CDR3 reads CSATGQGSSYNSPLHF. V usage is TRBV20-1 and J usage is TRBJ1-6; TCRdb selects TRBD1, and the lack of DNA leaves this call unchecked. The CDR3 length is 16 residues. Germline assignment: CDR1 DFQATT and CDR2 SNEGSKA (reference sequence).

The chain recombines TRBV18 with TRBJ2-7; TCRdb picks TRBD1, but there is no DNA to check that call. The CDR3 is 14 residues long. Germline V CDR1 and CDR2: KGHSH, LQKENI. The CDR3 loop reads CASSRGTGAYEQYF. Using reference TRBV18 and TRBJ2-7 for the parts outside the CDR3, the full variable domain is NAGVMQNPRHLVRRRGQEARLRCSPMKGHSHVYWYRQLPEEGLKFMVYLQKENIIDESGMPKERFSAEFPKEGPSILRIQQVVRGDSAAYFCASSRGTGAYEQYFGPGTRLTVT.

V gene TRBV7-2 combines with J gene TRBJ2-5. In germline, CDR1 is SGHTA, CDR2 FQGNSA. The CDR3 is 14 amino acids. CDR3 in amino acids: CASSFWTYQETQYF.

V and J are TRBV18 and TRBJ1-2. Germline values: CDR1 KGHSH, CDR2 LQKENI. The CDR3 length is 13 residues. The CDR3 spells CASSSDVNYGYTF. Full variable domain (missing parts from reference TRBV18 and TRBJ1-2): NAGVMQNPRHLVRRRGQEARLRCSPMKGHSHVYWYRQLPEEGLKFMVYLQKENIIDESGMPKERFSAEFPKEGPSILRIQQVVRGDSAAYFCASSSDVNYGYTFGSGTRLTVV.

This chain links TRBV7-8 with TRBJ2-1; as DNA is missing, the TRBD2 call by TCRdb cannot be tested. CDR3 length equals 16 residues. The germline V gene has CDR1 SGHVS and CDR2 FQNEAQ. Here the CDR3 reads CASSLGSGGTSNEQFF.

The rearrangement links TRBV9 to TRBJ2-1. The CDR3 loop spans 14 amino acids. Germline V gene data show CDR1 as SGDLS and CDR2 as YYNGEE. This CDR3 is CASSVDVTYNEQFF.

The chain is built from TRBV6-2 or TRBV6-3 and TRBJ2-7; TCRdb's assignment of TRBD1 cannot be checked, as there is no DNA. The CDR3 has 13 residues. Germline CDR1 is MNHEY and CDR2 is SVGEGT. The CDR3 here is CASSYTGTYEQYF.

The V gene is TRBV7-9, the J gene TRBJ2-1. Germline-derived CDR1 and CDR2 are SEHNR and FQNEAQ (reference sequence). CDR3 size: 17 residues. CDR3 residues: CASSLAFGESSYNEQFF.

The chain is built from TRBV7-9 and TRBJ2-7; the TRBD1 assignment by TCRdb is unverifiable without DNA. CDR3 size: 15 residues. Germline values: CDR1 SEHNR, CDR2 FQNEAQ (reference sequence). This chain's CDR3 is CASSQTGGNTYEQYF.